These 5 T cell receptor beta chains were all obtained from the same sample, sequenced in a study of CD8+ T cells in alopecia areata. Treatment here: oral pan-JAK inhibitor, 5-10 mg twice daily. In each case, RNA was isolated and then reverse transcribed into cDNA as the sequencing template. TCRdb's table, derived via immunoSEQ multiplex PCR, lists solely in-frame clones and lacks some. The sample yields tens of thousands of clones, around 71% seen once. The specimen comprised CD8+ T cells sorted from blood, sampled at approximately week 42, from a patient treated with tofacitinib. The source of these receptors is a human donor with alopecia areata.

The rearrangement uses TRBV29-1 and TRBJ1-2, with D unresolved. Trimming pared 3 bases from V and 4 bases from J, leaving 6 bases between. This CDR3 is built from 11 residues. Germline CDR1 reads SQVTM; CDR2 reads ANQGSEA. The CDR3 coding sequence is TGCAGCGTTGATTATCGCTATGGCTACACCTTC. Protein: CSVDYRYGYTF.

This clone was seen a few times. The rearrangement joins TRBV4-3 to TRBJ2-6; D possibly uses TRBD1 or TRBD2 (5 bases each). The CDR3 totals 16 residues. CDR1 and CDR2 (germline): LGHNA, YSLEER. Trimming took 1 base from V and 2 from J, leaving 9 bases between them. The CDR3 nucleotides read TGCGCCAGCAGCCAAGCTGAGGGGACTGGGGCCAACGTCCTGACTTTC. It codes for CASSQAEGTGANVLTF.

This clone was found a few times. The J gene is TRBJ2-1, the V gene TRBV10-2; TRBD2 is a possible D gene (6 bases). Trimming removed 3 bases at V and 4 bases at J, with 19 bases between. CDR1 and CDR2 from the germline V gene are WSHSY and SAAADI. There are 17 residues in the CDR3. CDR3 DNA: TGCGCCAGCAGTGACCCGGGGGACGGAGACGTGTACAATGAGCAGTTCTTC. Its translation is CASSDPGDGDVYNEQFF.

V usage is TRBV29-1 and J usage is TRBJ1-2, with D perhaps TRBD1 (6 bases). Germline CDR1 reads SQVTM; CDR2 reads ANQGSEA. Trimming removed 3 bases from V and 6 bases from J, with 29 bases in between. The CDR3 covers 18 residues. The CDR3 sequence: CSVDGRGALSSRLDGYTF. CDR3 sequence (DNA): TGCAGCGTTGACGGGCGGGGGGCGTTAAGTTCCAGGCTAGATGGCTACACCTTC.

This clone is a singleton in its sample. This rearrangement joins TRBV4-3 to TRBJ2-4; D may match TRBD1 or TRBD2 (6 bases each). V gave up 1 base and J gave up 5 bases, with 12 bases separating them. The CDR3 has 15 residues. Germline CDR1 and CDR2: LGHNA and YSLEER. This CDR3 is CASSQVWGAENIQYF. In DNA, the CDR3 is TGCGCCAGCAGCCAAGTATGGGGGGCGGAAAACATTCAGTACTTC.